The TCR beta chain described here comes from a study of T cell repertoires in cytomegalovirus infection. For the study at large: Recently identified HLA-C-restricted CMV epitopes were used, and well-studied HLA-B-restricted CMV epitopes were used as well.

For this clonotype: The target antigen is unknown.

In TCRdb, the reads were re-called with MiXCR into one record per CDR3 protein. The sample gives about 20,000 distinct CDR3 sequences, over 40% of which show up once; around 95% is in the top ten. The CDR3 is 12 residues long. With 4 bases removed from V and 9 bases from J, the gap between germline ends came to 9 bases. Germline V gene sequence: CDR1 KGHDR, CDR2 SFDVKD. Findings and caveats of the study: HLA-C-restricted CMV-specific TCR beta clonotypes were dominant in the ex vivo response.

This chain uses TRBV24-1 with TRBJ1-5; no firm D call. This TCR was recovered from a human donor in good health (CMV status not recorded). Some clones in this sample may be carry-over from other donors' samples. Sequencing used CD8+ T cells from cultured PBMCs, obtained from culture after CMV antigen stimulation. The CDR3 region is CATSDSLGPQHF. The CDR3 nucleotides are TGTGCCACCAGTGACTCCCTAGGGCCCCAGCATTTT.